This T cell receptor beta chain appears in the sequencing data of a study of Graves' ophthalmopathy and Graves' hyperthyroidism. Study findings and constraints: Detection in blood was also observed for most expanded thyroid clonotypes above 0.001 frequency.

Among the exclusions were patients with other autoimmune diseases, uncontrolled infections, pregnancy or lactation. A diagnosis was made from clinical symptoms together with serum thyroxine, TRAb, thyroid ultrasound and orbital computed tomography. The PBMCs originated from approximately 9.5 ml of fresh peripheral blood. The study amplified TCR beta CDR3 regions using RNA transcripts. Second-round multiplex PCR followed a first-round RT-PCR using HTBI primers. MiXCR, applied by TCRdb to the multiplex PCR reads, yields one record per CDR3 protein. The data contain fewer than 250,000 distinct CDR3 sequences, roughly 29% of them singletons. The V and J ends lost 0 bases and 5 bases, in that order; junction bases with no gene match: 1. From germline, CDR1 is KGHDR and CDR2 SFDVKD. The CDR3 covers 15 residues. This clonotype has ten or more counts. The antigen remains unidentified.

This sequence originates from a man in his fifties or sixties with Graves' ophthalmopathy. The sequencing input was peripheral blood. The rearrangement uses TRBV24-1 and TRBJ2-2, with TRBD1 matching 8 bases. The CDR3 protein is CATSDLRTGTGELFF. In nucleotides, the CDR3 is TGTGCCACCAGTGATTTGAGGACAGGGACCGGGGAGCTGTTTTTT.